Described below is a single T cell receptor beta chain sequence and its context. The sample is drawn from a study of blood T cells in healthy people across ages. Through a sample-barcoded 5' primer and a J-beta primer mix, a second PCR was run for 7 to 11 cycles. TCRdb reanalysed the 5' RACE reads using MiXCR and keeps one entry per CDR3 protein. Among over 1,500,000 distinct CDR3 sequences listed, about 50% were seen once. Per individual sample, total RNA of at least 6 micrograms was extracted. This CDR3 spans 14 amino acids. V shed 7 bases and J shed 0 bases, with 7 bases lying between them. Germline V gene lookup returns CDR1 MNHEY and CDR2 SMNVEV (reference sequence).

Sequencing was done on a sample of blood. The chain has TRBV27 and TRBJ1-6, with D uncertain. The clonotype comes from a woman between 35 and 50 years old in good health. The CDR3 nucleotides are TGTGCCAGCACCTCGAGCTCCTATAATTCACCCCTCCACTTT. Translated: CASTSSSYNSPLHF.